A single sample gave rise to the 27 T cell receptor beta chains below, sequenced in a study of T cell clonotyping in hematopoietic cell transplantation. Produced via immunoSEQ multiplex PCR; TCRdb's table is partial and in-frame only. The top ten hold approximately 37% of the sample, which has about 6,000 clones, 78% seen once. The material sequenced was peripheral blood mononuclear cells, taken 180 days after allogeneic stem cell transplant. The receptors here all came from a male patient aged 70 to 85 who had an allogeneic stem cell transplant from an unrelated donor, so T cells may come from the graft donor. Some clones in this sample may be carry-over from other donors' samples.

This clone came up once. V gene TRBV27 combines with J gene TRBJ1-4, with 8 positions matching TRBD1. The CDR3 consists of 17 residues. Losses at the gene ends were 4 bases for V and 5 bases for J; bases not matched to a gene: 12. CDR1 is MNHEY and CDR2 is SMNVEV in the germline V gene (reference sequence). The CDR3 protein is CASSSTARGQGNEKLFF. The CDR3 coding sequence is TGTGCCAGCAGTTCAACCGCCCGTGGACAGGGCAATGAAAAACTGTTTTTT.

The rearrangement joins TRBV19 to TRBJ1-1; D is ambiguous. The CDR3 is made up of 12 amino acids. The V gene lost 1 base and the J gene lost 6 bases, with 6 bases spanning the gap. In germline, CDR1 is LNHDA, CDR2 SQIVND (reference sequence). Here the CDR3 DNA reads TGTGCCAGTAGTATAGGACAATCTGAAGCTTTCTTT. This translates into CASSIGQSEAFF.

J is TRBJ2-2 and V is TRBV5-4, with TRBD1 matching over 8 bases. V trimming: 0 bases; J trimming: 4 bases; junction bases outside the gene matches: 5. The germline gives CDR1 SGHNT, CDR2 YYREEE (reference sequence). The CDR3 sequence is 16 residues long. In nucleotides, the CDR3 is TGTGCCAGCAGCTTGGAGGCGGACAGGGCCACCGGGGAGCTGTTTTTT. Its protein is CASSLEADRATGELFF.

The CDR3 nucleotides are TGCGCCAGCAGCCAAGACTCAACTGGAGGGGCCAACGTCCTGACTTTC. It encodes CASSQDSTGGANVLTF. The chain carries TRBV4-3 and TRBJ2-6; D uncertain. CDR1 and CDR2 (germline): LGHNA, YSLEER. This CDR3 comprises 16 residues. The V and J ends lost 0 bases and 4 bases respectively, with 10 bases between them.

The rearrangement uses TRBV19 and TRBJ2-7; no definite D call. CDR3 length: 13 residues. Germline V lookup: CDR1 LNHDA, CDR2 SQIVND (reference sequence). Trimming took off 3 bases at V and 0 bases at J, with 6 bases between the two ends. For the CDR3, the DNA is TGTGCCAGTAGTATGGGCAACTCCTACGAGCAGTACTTC. Amino acids: CASSMGNSYEQYF.

The V and J genes are TRBV28 and TRBJ1-2; D not resolved. This CDR3 contains 13 residues. The V gene lost 4 bases and the J gene lost 4 bases, with 10 bases spanning the gap. The germline CDR1 and CDR2 sequences are MDHEN and SYDVKM. The CDR3 bases are TGTGCCAGCAGTTCAGACCGGCGCTATGGCTACACCTTC. It translates to CASSSDRRYGYTF.

This clone was counted between two and nine times. The chain carries TRBV18 and TRBJ2-5; a weak D match, TRBD2 (6 bases). The ends were cut back, 2 bases at V and 3 bases at J, with 13 bases in the middle. The CDR3 length is 15 residues. CDR1 is KGHSH, CDR2 LQKENI, per germline. The CDR3 here is CASSPGGMREETQYF. The DNA for the CDR3 is TGTGCCAGCTCACCAGGCGGGATGCGGGAAGAGACCCAGTACTTC.

V is TRBV6-5 and J is TRBJ1-5; D is ambiguous. V shed 5 bases and J shed 0 bases, with 8 bases lying between them. Germline CDR1 MNHEY, CDR2 SVGAGI. The CDR3 runs to 14 residues. The CDR3 coding sequence is TGTGCCAGCAGTAGGCAATATAGCAATCAGCCCCAGCATTTT. Translating it yields CASSRQYSNQPQHF.

The V gene is TRBV30, the J gene TRBJ2-5; D is undetermined. Germline CDR1 GTSNPN, CDR2 SVGIG (reference sequence). The CDR3 runs 12 residues. The V and J ends lost 5 bases and 7 bases respectively, with 14 bases between them. The CDR3 here is CAWGPDYGTQYF. CDR3 bases: TGTGCCTGGGGTCCTGATTATGGGACCCAGTACTTC.

CDR3 protein: CASSLRLAGINEQFF. As DNA, the CDR3 is TGCGCCAGCAGCTTGCGACTAGCGGGGATCAATGAGCAGTTCTTC. The genes are TRBV5-1 and TRBJ2-1, with 11 bases lining up with TRBD2. The CDR3 covers 15 residues. In germline, CDR1 is SGHRS, CDR2 YFSETQ. The trim removed 1 base at V and 6 bases at J, leaving 3 bases unmatched.

CDR3 in amino acids: CASSLRAQGYTF. CDR3 DNA: TGTGCCAGCAGCTTAAGGGCGCAGGGCTACACCTTC. This sequence joins TRBV13 and TRBJ1-2; D uncertain. V lost 2 bases and J 8 bases, leaving 9 bases between the germline ends. CDR3 size: 12 residues. The germline CDR1 and CDR2 sequences are PRHDT and FYEKMQ (reference sequence).

The chain links TRBV7-6 to TRBJ2-7; perhaps D is TRBD1 or TRBD2 (5 bases each). The V end lost 6 bases, the J end lost 4 bases, and 16 bases lay between the germline ends. Germline CDR1 is SGHVS and CDR2 is FNYEAQ. The CDR3 is 14 amino acids. The CDR3 reads CASSSSGTAYEQYF. The CDR3, as DNA: TGTGCCAGCAGTAGTTCCGGGACGGCATACGAGCAGTACTTC.

The rearrangement links TRBV5-1 to TRBJ1-1, with a possible D match to TRBD1 (5 bases). The germline CDR1 and CDR2 sequences are SGHRS and YFSETQ. The CDR3 loop spans 16 amino acids. The V and J ends lost 3 bases and 5 bases respectively, with 20 bases between them. CDR3 nucleotide sequence: TGCGCCAGCAGCTCCCGTCCCCAGGGAAGGTGGACTGAAGCTTTCTTT. This encodes CASSSRPQGRWTEAFF.

The rearrangement links TRBV5-8 to TRBJ2-7; the D gene could be TRBD1 or TRBD2 (5 bases each). The V and J ends lost 4 bases and 1 base respectively, with 12 bases between them. The CDR3 has 14 amino acids. The germline gives CDR1 SGHTS, CDR2 YDEGEE. This CDR3 is CASSGGDSSYEQYF. Here the CDR3 DNA reads TGTGCCAGCAGCGGGGGAGACAGTTCCTACGAGCAGTACTTC.

The chain recombines TRBV5-1 with TRBJ2-1; the match to TRBD2 covers 10 bases. Looked up from germline, CDR1 is SGHRS and CDR2 is YFSETQ. The CDR3 is made up of 14 amino acids. J was trimmed by 2 bases and V by 6 bases; bases with no gene match: 2. The CDR3 DNA sequence: TGCGCCAGCATAGCGGGAGGCGCCTACAATGAGCAGTTCTTC. Its protein is CASIAGGAYNEQFF.

The chain has TRBV4-2 and TRBJ2-1; TRBD2 is a possible D gene (5 bases). The length of the CDR3 is 13 residues. Germline CDR1 reads LGHNA; CDR2 reads YNFKEQ. V was pared by 1 base and J by 9 bases, with 10 bases between. CDR3 region: CASSQGYAGEQFF. DNA of the CDR3: TGTGCCAGCAGCCAAGGGTACGCGGGTGAGCAGTTCTTC.

The chain couples TRBV6-1 to TRBJ2-7; TRBD2 matches 9 bases. Losses at the gene ends were 3 bases for V and 6 bases for J; bases not matched to a gene: 21. This CDR3 spans 19 amino acids. Germline V lookup: CDR1 MNHNS, CDR2 SASEGT. The CDR3 protein is CASSDKEGVFSGRSREQYF. DNA for the CDR3: TGTGCCAGCAGTGATAAGGAAGGGGTGTTTAGCGGGAGATCTCGCGAGCAGTACTTC.

J is TRBJ1-1 and V is TRBV5-1; D ambiguous. The V gene's germline CDR1 is SGHRS and CDR2 YFSETQ. The CDR3 spans 15 residues. With 3 bases removed from V and 1 base from J, the gap between germline ends came to 13 bases. CDR3 region: CASSSELNRNTEAFF. CDR3 sequence (DNA): TGCGCCAGCAGCTCGGAACTAAACCGGAACACTGAAGCTTTCTTT.

This sequence joins TRBV6-5 and TRBJ2-1, with 8 bases that match TRBD1. Germline CDR1 is MNHEY and CDR2 is SVGAGI. V lost 4 bases and J lost 10; bases outside the gene matches: 12. The CDR3 has 15 residues. This CDR3 reads CASSLTGGSPQEQFF. The DNA for the CDR3 is TGTGCCAGCAGTTTAACAGGGGGTTCCCCCCAAGAGCAGTTCTTC.

The genes are TRBV7-2 and TRBJ2-2, with a weak D call TRBD2 (6 bases). The germline CDR1 and CDR2 sequences are SGHTA and FQGNSA. Trimming shortened V by 1 base and J by 6 bases, and 15 bases separated the two germline ends. CDR3 length: 16 amino acids. CDR3 amino acids: CASSLVVRGGAGELFF. For the CDR3, the DNA is TGTGCCAGCAGCTTAGTTGTCCGAGGAGGGGCCGGGGAGCTGTTTTTT.

The chain employs TRBV5-1 and TRBJ1-2, with D possibly matching TRBD1 (5 bases). Germline V gene lookup returns CDR1 SGHRS and CDR2 YFSETQ. The V gene lost 4 bases and the J gene lost 2 bases, with 9 bases spanning the gap. The CDR3 loop spans 13 amino acids. CDR3 nucleotides: TGCGCCAGCAGCAAGGACACGAACTATGGCTACACCTTC. Amino acids: CASSKDTNYGYTF.

This clone occurred once. The J gene is TRBJ2-7, the V gene TRBV7-6; 8 bases align to TRBD1. The germline gives CDR1 SGHVS, CDR2 FNYEAQ. The CDR3 length is 15 residues. Trimming at V came to 5 bases and at J to 6 bases, leaving 12 bases not matched to a gene. CDR3 in amino acids: CASSTRPGQEVEQYF. The CDR3 DNA reads TGTGCCAGCAGCACCAGACCGGGACAGGAGGTCGAGCAGTACTTC.

The V call is TRBV29-1, the J call TRBJ2-6; D remains unclear. The ends were cut back, 4 bases at V and 0 bases at J, with 10 bases in the middle. The CDR3 is 15 residues long. Germline V lookup: CDR1 SQVTM, CDR2 ANQGSEA. Here the CDR3 DNA reads TGCAGCGTTGTGACAAAAAACTCTGGGGCCAACGTCCTGACTTTC. It specifies CSVVTKNSGANVLTF.

In its sample, this clone was seen once. This rearrangement joins TRBV11-3 to TRBJ2-7; TRBD1 aligns across 7 bases. Germline-derived CDR1 and CDR2 are SGHNT and YENEEA. V lost 4 bases, J lost 6 bases, and 9 bases stayed unmatched. The CDR3 is 14 amino acids. The CDR3 nucleotides are TGTGCCAGCAGCTCGCGGACAGGCTCTAGCGAGCAGTACTTC. Translating it yields CASSSRTGSSEQYF.

The rearrangement links TRBV28 to TRBJ1-3; weak D call: TRBD1 (5 bases). Looked up from germline, CDR1 is MDHEN and CDR2 is SYDVKM. V was trimmed by 2 bases and J by 3 bases, leaving 8 bases between them. The CDR3 contains 14 residues. CDR3 bases: TGTGCCAGCAGTTTACGGCAGGGTGGAAACACCATATATTTT. Translation: CASSLRQGGNTIYF.

The rearrangement links TRBV7-9 to TRBJ1-5; D is unclear. CDR3 length: 13 residues. CDR1 and CDR2 (germline): SEHNR, FQNEAQ (reference sequence). Trimming removed 1 base at V and 5 bases at J, with 6 bases between. Here the CDR3 reads CASSLGTYQPQHF. For the CDR3, the DNA is TGTGCCAGCAGCTTAGGAACATATCAGCCCCAGCATTTT.

The J gene is TRBJ2-7, the V gene TRBV7-9, with D possibly TRBD1 on 5 matching bases. Germline CDR1 and CDR2: SEHNR and FQNEAQ (reference sequence). CDR3 length equals 14 residues. Trimming left V 0 bases short and J 3 bases short, with 9 bases between. Here the CDR3 reads CASSLAGTGYEQYF. CDR3 DNA: TGTGCCAGCAGCTTAGCGGGAACAGGCTACGAGCAGTACTTC.